The TCR beta chain under discussion was sequenced for a study of T-cell memory formation after mild COVID-19. Regarding the study as a whole: The second-wave clones peaking on day 37 were not confirmed as SARS-CoV-2-specific.

Each CDR3 protein is one row after TCRdb ran MiXCR on the 5' RACE reads. This sample yields roughly 400,000 distinct CDR3 sequences, of which about a sixth are seen a single time; roughly 21% belongs to the top ten. With respect to this clonotype: The antigen is unknown.

V shed 6 bases and J shed 7 bases, with 12 bases lying between them. The CDR3 has 12 amino acids. This sequence originates from a man between 18 and 35 years old who had mild COVID-19 (a few samples of this study predate the infection). Cell type and time point are not known. The V call is TRBV12-3 or TRBV12-4, the J call TRBJ1-1; tentatively, D is TRBD1 (5 bases). The sample consisted of PBMCs or a T cell subset sorted from them (not recorded which). In nucleotides, the CDR3 is TGTGCCAGCAGGGGGGGAGGGTTTGAAGCTTTCTTT. It translates to CASRGGGFEAFF.